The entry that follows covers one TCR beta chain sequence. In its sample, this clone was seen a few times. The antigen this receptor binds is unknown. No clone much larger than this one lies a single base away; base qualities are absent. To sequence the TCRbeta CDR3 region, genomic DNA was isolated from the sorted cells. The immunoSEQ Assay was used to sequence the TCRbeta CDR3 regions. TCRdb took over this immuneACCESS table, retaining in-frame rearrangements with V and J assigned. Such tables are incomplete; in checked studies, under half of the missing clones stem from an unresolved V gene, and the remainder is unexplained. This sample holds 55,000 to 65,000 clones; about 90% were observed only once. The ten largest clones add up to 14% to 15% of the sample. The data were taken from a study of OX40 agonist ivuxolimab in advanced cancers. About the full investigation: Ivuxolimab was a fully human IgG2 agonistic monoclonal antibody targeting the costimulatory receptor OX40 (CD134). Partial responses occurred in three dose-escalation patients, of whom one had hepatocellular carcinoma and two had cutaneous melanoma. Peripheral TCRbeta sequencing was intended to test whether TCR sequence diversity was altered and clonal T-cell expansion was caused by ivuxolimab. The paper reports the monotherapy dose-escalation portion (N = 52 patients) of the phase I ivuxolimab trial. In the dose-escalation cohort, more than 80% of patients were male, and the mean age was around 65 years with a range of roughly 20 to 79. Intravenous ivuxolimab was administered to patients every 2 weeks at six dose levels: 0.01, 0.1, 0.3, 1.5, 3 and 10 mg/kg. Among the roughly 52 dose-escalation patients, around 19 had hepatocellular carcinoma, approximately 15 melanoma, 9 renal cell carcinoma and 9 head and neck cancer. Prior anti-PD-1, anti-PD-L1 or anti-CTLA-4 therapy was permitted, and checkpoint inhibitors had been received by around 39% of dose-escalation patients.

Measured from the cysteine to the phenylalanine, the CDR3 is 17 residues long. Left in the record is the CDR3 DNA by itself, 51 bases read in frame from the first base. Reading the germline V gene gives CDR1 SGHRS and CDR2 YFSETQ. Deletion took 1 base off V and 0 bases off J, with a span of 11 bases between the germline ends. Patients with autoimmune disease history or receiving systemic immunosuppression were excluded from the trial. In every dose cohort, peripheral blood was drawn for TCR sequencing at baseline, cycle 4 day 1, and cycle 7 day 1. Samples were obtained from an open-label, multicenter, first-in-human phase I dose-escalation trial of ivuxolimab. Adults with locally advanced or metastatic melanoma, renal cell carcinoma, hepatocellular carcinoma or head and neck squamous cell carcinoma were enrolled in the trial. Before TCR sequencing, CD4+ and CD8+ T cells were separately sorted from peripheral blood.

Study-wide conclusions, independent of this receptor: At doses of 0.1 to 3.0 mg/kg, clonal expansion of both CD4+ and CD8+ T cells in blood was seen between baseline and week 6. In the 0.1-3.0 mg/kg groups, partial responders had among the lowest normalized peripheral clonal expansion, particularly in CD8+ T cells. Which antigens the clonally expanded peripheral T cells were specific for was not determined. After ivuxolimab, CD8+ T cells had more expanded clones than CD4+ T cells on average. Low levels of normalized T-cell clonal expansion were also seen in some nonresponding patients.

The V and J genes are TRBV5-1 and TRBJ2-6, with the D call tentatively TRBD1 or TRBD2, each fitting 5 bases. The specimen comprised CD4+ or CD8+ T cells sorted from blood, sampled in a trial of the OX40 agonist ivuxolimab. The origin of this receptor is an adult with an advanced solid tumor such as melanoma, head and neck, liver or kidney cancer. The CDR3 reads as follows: CASSLFAGTSGANVLTF. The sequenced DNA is TGCGCCAGCAGCTTGTTTGCAGGGACCTCTGGGGCCAACGTCCTGACTTTC.